A selection of T cell receptor beta chains follows, all from one sample in a study of T cells in Graves' hyperthyroidism and ophthalmopathy. Via MiXCR, TCRdb re-called the multiplex PCR reads, giving one row per CDR3 protein. In the table there are 300,000 to 450,000 distinct CDR3 sequences, roughly 14% of which are singletons. The sequencing input was blood. Receptors were obtained from a woman in her sixties with Graves' hyperthyroidism. The CDR3 runs from the conserved cysteine through the conserved F or W. The order of the fields is D gene, CDR3 length, V gene, J gene, clone size, CDR3 DNA, CDR3 protein. A D gene is named only where the DNA matches it firmly. The size field is filled for only some rows; it gives once, few, many or a size class.

NA,15,TRBV19,TRBJ2-6,NA,TGTGCCAGTAGTACCGACAACTCTGGGGCCAACGTCCTGACTTTC,CASSTDNSGANVLTF
TRBD2,15,TRBV6-1,TRBJ2-5,NA,TGTGCCAGCAGGTATCTACGGGAGGCGAAAGAGACCCAGTACTTC,CASRYLREAKETQYF
NA,16,TRBV18,TRBJ2-1,many,TGTGCCAGCTCACTTACCGGGACGGGGAACATCAATGAGCAGTTCTTC,CASSLTGTGNINEQFF
TRBD1,13,TRBV20-1,TRBJ1-6,NA,TGCAGTGCTAGTATGGGACAGTGGTCACCCCTCCACTTT,CSASMGQWSPLHF
NA,16,TRBV5-1,TRBJ2-3,many,TGCGCCAGCAGCTTGGCGGGCGGCGGGAACACAGATACGCAGTATTTT,CASSLAGGGNTDTQYF
TRBD2,15,TRBV19,TRBJ2-1,NA,TGTGCCAGTTCCTCCATTGCGGGAGTCACGGATGAGCAGTTCTTC,CASSSIAGVTDEQFF
NA,15,TRBV10-3,TRBJ2-1,many,TGTGCCATCAGTGCGTCGAGGGGGGCTTACAATGAGCAGTTCTTC,CAISASRGAYNEQFF
NA,15,TRBV5-1,TRBJ2-7,NA,TGCGCCAGCAGCTTGGGCGGCCCCTCGACCCTCGAGCAGTACTTC,CASSLGGPSTLEQYF
NA,16,TRBV20-1,TRBJ1-2,many,TGCAGTGCTAGGAGTCGCAAGGACTATCCGAACTATGGCTACACCTTC,CSARSRKDYPNYGYTF
TRBD2,14,TRBV20-1,TRBJ2-7,few,TGCAGTGCTAGCGCGGGACTAGCGGGAGAGGAGCAGTACTTC,CSASAGLAGEEQYF
NA,14,TRBV7-9,TRBJ2-3,many,TGTGCCAGCAGCTTAACGGCAGACACAGATACGCAGTATTTT,CASSLTADTDTQYF
NA,14,TRBV19,TRBJ2-4,few,TGTGCCAGTAGTATCCTAGGCCAACGGAACATTCAGTACTTC,CASSILGQRNIQYF
NA,13,TRBV9,TRBJ1-1,NA,TGTGCCAGCAGCGTAGCTTCAGGGACTGAAGCTTTCTTT,CASSVASGTEAFF
NA,13,TRBV30,TRBJ1-5,many,TGTGCCTGGAGTGTACGGCCGAATCAGCCCCAGCATTTT,CAWSVRPNQPQHF
NA,14,TRBV19,TRBJ1-5,NA,TGTGCCAGTAGTATATCAGGGGTCAATCAGCCCCAGCATTTT,CASSISGVNQPQHF
TRBD2,16,TRBV11-2,TRBJ2-1,many,TGTGCCAGCAGCCAAACGACTAGCGGGAGCAGGCATGAGCAGTTCTTC,CASSQTTSGSRHEQFF
TRBD2,15,TRBV4-1,TRBJ2-3,NA,TGCGCCAGCAGCCAAGCTAGCGGGAGTTCAGATACGCAGTATTTT,CASSQASGSSDTQYF
NA,13,TRBV29-1,TRBJ2-7,many,TGCAGCGCCGCCGGGACCGCATCCTACGAGCAGTACTTC,CSAAGTASYEQYF
TRBD2,14,TRBV28,TRBJ2-7,many,TGTGCCAGCAAAATGGCGGGAGGGCGCTACGAGCAGTACTTC,CASKMAGGRYEQYF
NA,14,TRBV11-2,TRBJ1-2,many,TGTGCCAGCAGCTCACCCTCCGGGGCCAATGGCTACACCTTC,CASSSPSGANGYTF
NA,15,TRBV10-1,TRBJ2-5,few,TGCGCCAGCAGTGAGTCCGTGGGAAAGGTCGAGACCCAGTACTTC,CASSESVGKVETQYF
NA,13,TRBV12-3/TRBV12-4,TRBJ2-7,few,TGTGCCAGCAGTTCCGGGACGGCTTACGAGCAGTACTTC,CASSSGTAYEQYF
TRBD1,14,TRBV6-1,TRBJ1-2,many,TGTGCCAGCAGGCCAGGGGGCCCGCCTTATGGCTACACCTTC,CASRPGGPPYGYTF
NA,13,TRBV7-8,TRBJ2-7,few,TGTGTCAGCAGCTTAGCGGATTCCTACGAGCAGTACTTC,CVSSLADSYEQYF
TRBD1,15,TRBV10-3,TRBJ2-1,NA,TGTGCCATCAGTGAGGGACAGGGAACCTACAATGAGCAGTTCTTC,CAISEGQGTYNEQFF
NA,14,TRBV7-2,TRBJ2-5,many,TGTGCCAGCAGCTACGGACAAATTCAAGAGACCCAGTACTTC,CASSYGQIQETQYF
TRBD1,14,TRBV3-1,TRBJ1-1,many,TGTGCCAGCAGCCAAGAAGACAGGGGCACTGAAGCTTTCTTT,CASSQEDRGTEAFF
TRBD1,14,TRBV18,TRBJ2-7,NA,TGTGCCAGCTCACCGGGACAGGAAACCTACGAGCAGTACTTC,CASSPGQETYEQYF
NA,13,TRBV29-1,TRBJ1-2,NA,TGCAGCGCCCGCGTCCCAGGCGGCTATGGCTACACCTTC,CSARVPGGYGYTF
TRBD2,16,TRBV5-1,TRBJ2-1,NA,TGCGCCAGCAGCCCGACTAGCGGGAGGGTGAACAATGAGCAGTTCTTC,CASSPTSGRVNNEQFF
NA,16,TRBV28,TRBJ2-2,many,TGTGCCAGCAGTTTATGGGTCCGGGGAGATACCGGGGAGCTGTTTTTT,CASSLWVRGDTGELFF
NA,12,TRBV30,TRBJ2-7,many,TGTGCCTGGAGTGTAAACGGGGCCGAGCAGTACTTC,CAWSVNGAEQYF
NA,13,TRBV18,TRBJ2-5,many,TGTGCCAGCAGCCCTGGGCTCCAAGAGACCCAGTACTTC,CASSPGLQETQYF
NA,14,TRBV7-8,TRBJ2-7,many,TGTGCCAGCAGCTTAGTAGATAATTTCTACGAGCAGTACTTC,CASSLVDNFYEQYF
TRBD1,15,TRBV5-1,TRBJ2-7,many,TGCGCCAGCAGACTAATACAGGGGAGCTCCTACGAGCAGTACTTC,CASRLIQGSSYEQYF
TRBD1,15,TRBV29-1,TRBJ2-4,NA,TGCAGCGTTCTTACGGGACAGAGTCACCGAGGCATTCAGTACTTC,CSVLTGQSHRGIQYF
NA,18,TRBV3-1,TRBJ2-4,few,TGTGCCAGCAGCCAAGATAAGGGGGGGCTTTGGGCCAAAAACATTCAGTACTTC,CASSQDKGGLWAKNIQYF
NA,13,TRBV30,TRBJ2-2,many,TGTGCCTGGAGTGTGGGGACCACCGGGGAGCTGTTTTTT,CAWSVGTTGELFF
NA,14,TRBV2,TRBJ1-2,many,TGTGCCAGCAGTGAAGGCCAGTTTGCGGGGGGCTACACCTTC,CASSEGQFAGGYTF
NA,15,TRBV27,TRBJ2-7,many,TGTGCCAGCAGTGCCTCAGGGGCCGAAACCTACGAGCAGTACTTC,CASSASGAETYEQYF
TRBD2,15,TRBV11-3,TRBJ2-3,few,TGTGCCAGCAGCTTCGGGACTAGCGGGAGAAATACGCAGTATTTT,CASSFGTSGRNTQYF
NA,13,TRBV6-1,TRBJ1-5,many,TGTGCCAGCAGTTTTTCCGGATATCAGCCCCAGCATTTT,CASSFSGYQPQHF
NA,17,TRBV3-1,TRBJ1-6,many,TGTGCCAGCAGCCAAAAGCTTTTGACAAGCGCCTTTTCACCCCTCCACTTT,CASSQKLLTSAFSPLHF
TRBD1,15,TRBV5-1,TRBJ2-7,NA,TGCGCCAGCAGCCCGGGACAGGGGGACGTCTACGAGCAGTACTTC,CASSPGQGDVYEQYF
NA,12,TRBV20-1,TRBJ1-1,many,TGCAGTGCTAGAGCCCCTGCTTATGAAGCTTTCTTT,CSARAPAYEAFF
NA,13,TRBV19,TRBJ2-2,NA,TGTGCCAGTACCGGTCCTAACACCGGGGAGCTGTTTTTT,CASTGPNTGELFF
TRBD1,17,TRBV7-9,TRBJ1-1,NA,TGTGCCAGCAGCAGCGCCCCCAGGGACAGGTCGAACACTGAAGCTTTCTTT,CASSSAPRDRSNTEAFF
TRBD2,15,TRBV11-3,TRBJ2-7,once,TGTGCCAGCAGCGGGACTAGCGGGAGGCCCCGCGAGCAGTACTTC,CASSGTSGRPREQYF
NA,13,TRBV9,TRBJ1-2,once,TGTGCCAGCAGCGTCCTCGGGGCCTATGGCTACACCTTC,CASSVLGAYGYTF
NA,15,TRBV27,TRBJ1-5,few,TGTGCCAGCAGCCTGATCGGGGACAGCAATCAGCCCCAGCATTTT,CASSLIGDSNQPQHF
NA,11,TRBV20-1,TRBJ2-5,few,TGCAGTGCTATAGAAAAAGAGACCCAGTACTTC,CSAIEKETQYF
TRBD2,15,TRBV3-1,TRBJ2-1,many,TGTGCCAGCAGCCAAGACGGGACTAGCTGGAATGAGCAGTTCTTC,CASSQDGTSWNEQFF
NA,15,TRBV6-1,TRBJ1-5,NA,TGTGCCAGCAGGCCCCCGGGTGGTGGCAATCAGCCCCAGCATTTT,CASRPPGGGNQPQHF
TRBD2,17,TRBV3-1,TRBJ2-3,many,TGTGCCAGCAGCCAACAATGGACTAGCGGGAGTGCGAATACGCAGTATTTT,CASSQQWTSGSANTQYF
NA,17,TRBV25-1,TRBJ2-3,NA,TGTGCCAGCAGTGGAGCACGGAAAGAGGGAAGCACAGATACGCAGTATTTT,CASSGARKEGSTDTQYF
TRBD1,14,TRBV7-9,TRBJ2-7,many,TGTGCCAGCACCACGGACAGGGGGGGCTACGAGCAGTACTTC,CASTTDRGGYEQYF
TRBD2,14,TRBV30,TRBJ2-3,NA,TGTGCCTGGAAACGGACTAGCGGTGCCCATACGCAGTATTTT,CAWKRTSGAHTQYF